These 29 T cell receptor beta chains came from one sample sequenced in a study of spatial heterogeneity in lung cancer. TCRdb analysed the 5' RACE reads with MiXCR anew, one entry per CDR3 protein. Among some 83,000 distinct CDR3 sequences listed, about 20% were seen once. As to time point: sample taken at primary tumor resection. No cells were sorted before sequencing. The whole RNA sequenced was extracted from tumor, nontumor lung or frozen PBMC. The sequencing used PBMCs, collected at surgery. The receptors originated from a male donor with early-stage non-small cell lung cancer.

The table lists this clonotype with many counts. The chain combines TRBV27 with TRBJ1-5, with a weak D call TRBD1 (6 bases). Trimming took off 4 bases at V and 6 bases at J, with 16 bases between the two ends. The germline V gene encodes CDR1 MNHEY and CDR2 SMNVEV (reference sequence). The CDR3 runs 15 residues. The CDR3 region is CASSSPGGAGQPQHF. DNA for the CDR3: TGTGCCAGCAGTTCCCCCGGGGGCGCTGGTCAGCCCCAGCATTTT.

The chain is built from TRBV28 and TRBJ2-1; 7 bases align to TRBD2. Trimming took 6 bases from V and 0 from J; bases not matched to a gene: 17. CDR3 length: 19 residues. Germline V gene lookup returns CDR1 MDHEN and CDR2 SYDVKM. The CDR3 region is CASSRLQGGIGTSYNEQFF. The CDR3 region has the DNA TGTGCCAGCAGCCGACTTCAGGGAGGGATCGGGACCTCCTACAATGAGCAGTTCTTC.

This clonotype was observed a handful of times. The chain carries TRBV28 and TRBJ2-7, with 7 bases fitting TRBD1. The CDR3 spans 14 residues. V dropped 2 bases and J dropped 0; count of bases not matched to a gene: 1. The germline CDR1 and CDR2 sequences are MDHEN and SYDVKM. The CDR3 coding sequence is TGTGCCAGCAGTTTAGCAGGGGGCTCCTACGAGCAGTACTTC. Encoded protein: CASSLAGGSYEQYF.

This clonotype was seen many times. This sequence joins TRBV29-1 and TRBJ2-1, with D tentatively TRBD2 (5 bases). The CDR3 has 12 residues. Trimming took 2 bases from V and 15 from J, leaving 17 bases between them. Germline V CDR1 and CDR2: SQVTM, ANQGSEA. CDR3 nucleotide sequence: TGCAGCGTTGAAAATAGCGCCCGATATGGGTTCTTC. Its protein product is CSVENSARYGFF.

This clonotype was seen more than once but under ten times. V is TRBV12-5 and J is TRBJ2-3; the D call may be TRBD1 or TRBD2 (5 bases each). Germline V gene sequence: CDR1 LGHNT, CDR2 FRNRAP. This CDR3 has 16 residues. V was cut by 1 base and J by 0 bases, with 11 bases left in between. The CDR3 spells CASGLGDPPSTDTQYF. CDR3 sequence (DNA): TGTGCTAGTGGTTTGGGGGACCCCCCCAGCACAGATACGCAGTATTTT.

There are many counts of this clonotype. This chain uses TRBV13 with TRBJ1-6, with D possibly being TRBD1 (5 bases). V was pared by 0 bases and J by 13 bases, with 10 bases between. The CDR3 runs to 13 residues. Germline V lookup: CDR1 PRHDT, CDR2 FYEKMQ (reference sequence). CDR3 nucleotides: TGTGCCAGCAGCTTAGGCGGAGGGGAGCCCCTCCACTTT. Protein sequence: CASSLGGGEPLHF. Combining the CDR3 with reference TRBV13 and TRBJ1-6 gives the whole variable domain AAGVIQSPRHLIKEKRETATLKCYPIPRHDTVYWYQQGPGQDPQFLISFYEKMQSDKGSIPDRFSAQQFSDYHSELNMSSLELGDSALYFCASSLGGGEPLHFGNGTRLTVT.

V is TRBV29-1 and J is TRBJ1-5, with TRBD1 matching 8 bases. V lost 8 bases, J lost 2 bases, and 5 bases stayed unmatched. The CDR3 sequence is 13 residues long. Germline-derived CDR1 and CDR2 are SQVTM and ANQGSEA. CDR3 residues: CSISGGGNQPQHF. CDR3 nucleotide sequence: TGCAGCATCTCAGGGGGCGGCAATCAGCCCCAGCATTTT.

This clonotype has more than one count but fewer than ten. V and J are TRBV6-6 and TRBJ1-2, with D unclear. Germline CDR1 is MNHNY and CDR2 is SVGAGI (reference sequence). With 8 bases removed from V and 4 bases from J, the gap between germline ends came to 17 bases. The CDR3 is 14 amino acids. The CDR3 sequence is CASYDEPKSYGYTF. The CDR3 coding sequence is TGTGCCAGCTACGACGAGCCTAAGAGCTATGGCTACACCTTC.

This chain uses TRBV3-1 with TRBJ2-2; D call uncertain. This CDR3 has 14 amino acids. The germline V and J ends were trimmed by 4 bases and 3 bases, with 9 bases remaining between them. Germline V gene lookup returns CDR1 LGHDT and CDR2 YNNKEL (reference sequence). The CDR3 sequence is CASSRFKYTGELFF. CDR3 bases: TGTGCCAGCAGCCGGTTTAAATACACCGGGGAGCTGTTTTTT.

This clonotype occurred many times. The chain combines TRBV28 with TRBJ2-3; 10 bases fit TRBD2. The germline gives CDR1 MDHEN, CDR2 SYDVKM. The CDR3 is 16 amino acids. V was clipped by 2 bases and J by 1 base; unmatched bases: 3. This chain's CDR3 is CASSLVAGGGTDTQYF. The CDR3 bases are TGTGCCAGCAGTTTAGTAGCGGGAGGCGGCACAGATACGCAGTATTTT. Drawing the rest from reference TRBV28 and TRBJ2-3, the complete variable domain is DVKVTQSSRYLVKRTGEKVFLECVQDMDHENMFWYRQDPGLGLRLIYFSYDVKMKEKGDIPEGYSVSREKKERFSLILESASTNQTSMYLCASSLVAGGGTDTQYFGPGTRLTVL.

This clonotype has just a few counts. The chain carries TRBV5-6 and TRBJ1-1; D might be TRBD1 (5 bases). CDR1 and CDR2 from the germline V gene are SGHDT and YYEEEE. The V gene lost 4 bases and the J gene lost 4 bases, with 11 bases spanning the gap. CDR3 length equals 13 residues. This chain's CDR3 is CASSNRQGTEAFF. CDR3 in DNA: TGTGCCAGCAGCAACAGGCAGGGCACTGAAGCTTTCTTT.

This chain connects TRBV28 to TRBJ1-1; unclear D gene. The CDR3 is 14 residues long. V shed 4 bases and J shed 1 base, with 10 bases lying between them. Looked up from germline, CDR1 is MDHEN and CDR2 is SYDVKM. The CDR3 region has the DNA TGTGCCAGCAGTTCCTTGGCGGGGAACACTGAAGCTTTCTTT. Amino acid sequence: CASSSLAGNTEAFF.

The rearrangement uses TRBV20-1 and TRBJ2-3; a weak D match, TRBD1 (6 bases). Germline lookup yields CDR1 DFQATT and CDR2 SNEGSKA (reference sequence). This CDR3 has 14 amino acids. V was pared by 3 bases and J by 1 base, with 11 bases between. The CDR3 is CSARGEGGTDTQYF. The CDR3 bases are TGCAGTGCTAGGGGCGAGGGGGGCACAGATACGCAGTATTTT.

This clonotype appeared many times. The V gene is TRBV5-1, the J gene TRBJ1-4, with TRBD1 matching over 11 bases. The CDR3 totals 16 residues. Trimming took 2 bases from V and 4 from J; bases not matched to a gene: 4. CDR1 and CDR2 (germline): SGHRS, YFSETQ. Here the CDR3 reads CASSLTGTGGNEKLFF. The CDR3 bases are TGCGCCAGCAGCTTAACCGGGACAGGGGGTAATGAAAAACTGTTTTTT.

This clonotype was recorded a few times. The chain recombines TRBV7-2 with TRBJ2-1, with D perhaps matching TRBD1 (5 bases). CDR1 is SGHTA, CDR2 FQGNSA, per germline. This CDR3 has 13 amino acids. With 1 base removed from V and 9 bases from J, the gap between germline ends came to 10 bases. CDR3 in DNA: TGTGCCAGCAGCTTAGTGACAGAAGGTGAGCAGTTCTTC. It translates to CASSLVTEGEQFF.

By share, this clonotype counts as medium-sized (0.01 to 0.1%). The chain combines TRBV2 with TRBJ2-3; D uncertain. CDR1 and CDR2 from the germline V gene are SNHLY and FYNNEI. The CDR3 consists of 15 residues. V was cut by 4 bases and J by 2 bases, with 13 bases left in between. DNA for the CDR3: TGTGCCAGCAGTGCCCATCCCCAGTCCACAGATACGCAGTATTTT. This encodes CASSAHPQSTDTQYF. Variable domain in full (rest from reference TRBV2 and TRBJ2-3): EPEVTQTPSHQVTQMGQEVILRCVPISNHLYFYWYRQILGQKVEFLVSFYNNEISEKSEIFDDQFSVERPDGSNFTLKIRSTKLEDSAMYFCASSAHPQSTDTQYFGPGTRLTVL.

This clonotype has more than one count but fewer than ten. The chain uses TRBV6-1 and TRBJ2-4; D unresolved. The CDR3 spans 15 residues. V lost 2 bases, J lost 0 bases, and 8 bases lay in between. Germline CDR1 and CDR2: MNHNS and SASEGT. CDR3 nucleotide sequence: TGTGCCAGCAGTGAACACGGCCTAGCCAAAAACATTCAGTACTTC. It translates to CASSEHGLAKNIQYF.

This chain uses TRBV27 with TRBJ2-3; tentatively, D is TRBD1 or TRBD2 (5 bases each). The germline V and J ends were trimmed by 3 bases and 2 bases, with 15 bases remaining between them. Germline assignment: CDR1 MNHEY and CDR2 SMNVEV (reference sequence). This CDR3 has 16 residues. In nucleotides, the CDR3 is TGTGCCAGCAGTTTTGAGGGGAGCGTCTACACAGATACGCAGTATTTT. The encoded protein is CASSFEGSVYTDTQYF.

The CDR3 sequence: CASSLPQGVDYGYTF. As DNA, the CDR3 is TGTGCCAGCAGTTTGCCACAGGGGGTAGACTATGGCTACACCTTC. This chain uses TRBV28 with TRBJ1-2; TRBD1 aligns across 8 bases. Looked up from germline, CDR1 is MDHEN and CDR2 is SYDVKM. The junction had 6 bases not matched to a gene; V was cut back by 3 bases and J by 3 bases. The CDR3 length is 15 residues.

CDR3 sequence reads: CAWSSGGSYEQYF. CDR3 in DNA: TGTGCCTGGAGCTCAGGGGGCTCCTACGAGCAGTACTTC. This chain uses TRBV30 with TRBJ2-7, with 7 positions matching TRBD1. Germline V gene lookup returns CDR1 GTSNPN and CDR2 SVGIG (reference sequence). The CDR3 totals 13 residues. Trimming took 3 bases from V and 0 from J; bases not matched to a gene: 2.

This clonotype was seen a handful of times. The chain uses TRBV6-2 or TRBV6-3 and TRBJ2-2; tentative D call: TRBD2 (6 bases). This CDR3 contains 15 residues. Trimming took off 6 bases at V and 4 bases at J, with 15 bases between the two ends. Germline V gives CDR1 MNHEY, CDR2 SVGEGT. The CDR3 region has the DNA TGTGCCAGCAGGGCCCCCCAGGGAGGCACCGGGGAGCTGTTTTTT. Translated, it gives CASRAPQGGTGELFF.

This clonotype appeared a few times. The CDR3, as DNA: TGTGCCACCCGTCACGTCGAGCAGTACTTC. This gives the protein CATRHVEQYF. The chain couples TRBV27 to TRBJ2-7; no clear D. The germline V gene has CDR1 MNHEY and CDR2 SMNVEV (reference sequence). The CDR3 has 10 residues. Trimming shortened V by 10 bases and J by 6 bases, and 10 bases separated the two germline ends.

V and J are TRBV5-5 and TRBJ1-5; a possible D gene is TRBD1 (5 bases). Trimming took 3 bases from V and 12 from J, leaving 19 bases between them. CDR1 is SGHKS, CDR2 YYEKEE, per germline (reference sequence). The CDR3 extends over 14 amino acids. The CDR3 nucleotides read TGTGCCAGCAGCTCCGGGACTCCCGATGGAGGCCAGCATTTT. Translation gives CASSSGTPDGGQHF.

The genes are TRBV15 and TRBJ2-4; possible D gene TRBD1, 6 bases. Germline V gene data show CDR1 as LNHNV and CDR2 as YYDKDF (reference sequence). The CDR3 is 12 residues long. The germline V and J ends were trimmed by 0 bases and 15 bases, with 12 bases remaining between them. CDR3 nucleotide sequence: TGTGCCACCAGCAGAGATTCTGGGGGCACGTACTTC. Translation: CATSRDSGGTYF.

The J gene is TRBJ2-7, the V gene TRBV5-1; D gene uncertain. Trimming removed 0 bases from V and 0 bases from J, with 7 bases in between. This CDR3 is 14 amino acids long. Per germline, CDR1 SGHRS and CDR2 YFSETQ. CDR3 sequence (DNA): TGCGCCAGCAGCTTGGAGGGTGACTCCTACGAGCAGTACTTC. This encodes CASSLEGDSYEQYF.

V gene TRBV7-2 combines with J gene TRBJ1-2; D ambiguous. Trimming cost V 5 bases and J 3 bases, with 4 bases left between them. The CDR3 has 11 residues. Germline V lookup: CDR1 SGHTA, CDR2 FQGNSA. CDR3 in amino acids: CASSRDYGYTF. The CDR3 nucleotides read TGTGCCAGCAGCCGGGACTATGGCTACACCTTC.

This clonotype turned up a few times. This chain joins TRBV7-3 and TRBJ2-3; 7 positions agree with TRBD1. V trimming: 5 bases; J trimming: 0 bases; junction bases outside the gene matches: 5. Germline values: CDR1 SGHTA, CDR2 FQGTGA. CDR3 length: 15 residues. The chain's CDR3 is CASSKDRVSTDTQYF. As DNA, the CDR3 is TGTGCCAGCAGCAAAGACAGGGTCAGCACAGATACGCAGTATTTT. The full variable domain, in which reference TRBV7-3 and TRBJ2-3 provide the parts outside the CDR3, is GAGVSQTPSNKVTEKGKYVELRCDPISGHTALYWYRQSLGQGPEFLIYFQGTGAADDSGLPNDRFFAVRPEGSVSTLKIQRTERGDSAVYLCASSKDRVSTDTQYFGPGTRLTVL.

This clonotype was recorded at least ten times. The chain uses TRBV7-9 and TRBJ2-1, with a tentative D call TRBD2 (5 bases). V was trimmed by 1 base and J by 2 bases, leaving 9 bases between them. Germline V gives CDR1 SEHNR, CDR2 FQNEAQ (reference sequence). There are 15 residues in the CDR3. The CDR3 DNA follows: TGTGCCAGCAGCTTAGTTGTGGGAGCCTACAATGAGCAGTTCTTC. Translating it yields CASSLVVGAYNEQFF.

V is TRBV19 and J is TRBJ2-6, with 10 bases that match TRBD1. The J segment lost 2 bases and the V segment lost 8 bases, leaving 6 bases of the junction unmatched. From germline, CDR1 is LNHDA and CDR2 SQIVND (reference sequence). This CDR3 contains 16 residues. Written as DNA, the CDR3 is TGTGCCAGTGAACGACAGGGGGCCGCTGGGGCCAACGTCCTGACTTTC. It translates to CASERQGAAGANVLTF.